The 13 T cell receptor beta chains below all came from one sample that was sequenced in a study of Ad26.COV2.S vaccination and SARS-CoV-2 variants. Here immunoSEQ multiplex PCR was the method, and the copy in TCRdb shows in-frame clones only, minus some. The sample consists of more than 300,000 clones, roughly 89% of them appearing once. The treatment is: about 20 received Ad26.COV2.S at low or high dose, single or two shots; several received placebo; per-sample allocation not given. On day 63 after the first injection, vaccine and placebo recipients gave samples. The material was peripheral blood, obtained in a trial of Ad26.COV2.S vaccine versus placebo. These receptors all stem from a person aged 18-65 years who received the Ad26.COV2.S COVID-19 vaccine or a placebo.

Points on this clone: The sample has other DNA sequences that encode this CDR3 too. CDR3 bases: TGTGCCAGCAGCTTGGGGACGGGGAACACTGAAGCTTTCTTT. Translating gives CASSLGTGNTEAFF. The rearrangement joins TRBV7-3 to TRBJ1-1, with D maybe TRBD1 (5 bases). The CDR3 loop spans 14 amino acids. Germline CDR1 is SGHTA and CDR2 is FQGTGA. The ends were cut back, 3 bases at V and 1 base at J, with 9 bases in the middle.

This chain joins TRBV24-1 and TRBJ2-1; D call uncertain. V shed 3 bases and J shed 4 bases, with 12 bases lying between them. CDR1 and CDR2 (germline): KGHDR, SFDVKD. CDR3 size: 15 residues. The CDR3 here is CATSDSTDPYNEQFF. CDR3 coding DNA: TGTGCCACCAGTGATAGTACAGATCCTTACAATGAGCAGTTCTTC.

The chain's CDR3 is CASTDGVDTQYF. Here the CDR3 DNA reads TGTGCCAGCACCGACGGGGTAGATACGCAGTATTTT. This chain joins TRBV7-9 and TRBJ2-3; a weak D match, TRBD2 (5 bases). Germline CDR1 SEHNR, CDR2 FQNEAQ (reference sequence). The CDR3 has 12 amino acids. V lost 7 bases and J 5 bases, leaving 10 bases between the germline ends.

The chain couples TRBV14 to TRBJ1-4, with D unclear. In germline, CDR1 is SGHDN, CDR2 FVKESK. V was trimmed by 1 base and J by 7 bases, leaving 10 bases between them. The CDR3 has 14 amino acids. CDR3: CASSQAGWREKLFF. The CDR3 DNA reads TGTGCCAGCAGCCAAGCGGGGTGGCGTGAAAAACTGTTTTTT.

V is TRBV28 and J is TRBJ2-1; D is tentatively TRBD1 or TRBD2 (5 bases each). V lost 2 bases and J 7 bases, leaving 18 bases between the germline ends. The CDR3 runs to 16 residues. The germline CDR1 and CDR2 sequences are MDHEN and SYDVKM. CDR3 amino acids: CASSLGSLTRGNEQFF. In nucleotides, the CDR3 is TGTGCCAGCAGTTTAGGCTCACTGACGAGGGGAAATGAGCAGTTCTTC.

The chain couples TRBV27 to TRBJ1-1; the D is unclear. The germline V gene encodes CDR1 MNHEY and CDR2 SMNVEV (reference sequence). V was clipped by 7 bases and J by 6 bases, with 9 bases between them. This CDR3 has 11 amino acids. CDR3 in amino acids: CASKWASEAFF. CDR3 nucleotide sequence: TGTGCCAGCAAATGGGCGTCTGAAGCTTTCTTT.

In DNA, the CDR3 is TGTGCCAGCAGCCAGGGACTAGCGGGGGGGCTCGACGAGCAGTACTTC. Protein sequence: CASSQGLAGGLDEQYF. This chain links TRBV5-4 with TRBJ2-7; 16 bases align to TRBD2. Germline V gene data show CDR1 as SGHNT and CDR2 as YYREEE (reference sequence). V gave up 4 bases and J gave up 5 bases; unmatched junction bases: 6. CDR3 length: 16 amino acids.

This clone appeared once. The CDR3 protein is CASSSYMDPGQVRYEQYF. CDR3 nucleotides: TGTGCCAGCAGCTCGTATATGGACCCGGGACAGGTTCGCTACGAGCAGTACTTC. The chain employs TRBV7-4 and TRBJ2-7; 8 bases line up with TRBD1. Germline-derived CDR1 and CDR2 are SGHVT and SQSDAQ. This CDR3 has 18 residues. After removal of 4 bases from V and 3 bases from J, the junction contained 17 bases not matched to a gene.

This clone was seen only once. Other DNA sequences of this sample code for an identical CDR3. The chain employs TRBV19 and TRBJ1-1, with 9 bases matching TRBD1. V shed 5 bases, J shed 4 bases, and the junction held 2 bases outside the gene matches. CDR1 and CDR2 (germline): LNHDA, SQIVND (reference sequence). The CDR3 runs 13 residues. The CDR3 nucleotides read TGTGCCAGTAGTTCACAGGGGGCCACTGAAGCTTTCTTT. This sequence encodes CASSSQGATEAFF.

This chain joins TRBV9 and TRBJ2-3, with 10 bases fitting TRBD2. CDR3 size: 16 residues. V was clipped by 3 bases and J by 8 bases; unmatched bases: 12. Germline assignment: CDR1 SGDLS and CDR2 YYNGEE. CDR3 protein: CASSAQLAGATATQYF. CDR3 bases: TGTGCCAGCAGCGCTCAGCTAGCGGGGGCCACGGCTACGCAGTATTTT.

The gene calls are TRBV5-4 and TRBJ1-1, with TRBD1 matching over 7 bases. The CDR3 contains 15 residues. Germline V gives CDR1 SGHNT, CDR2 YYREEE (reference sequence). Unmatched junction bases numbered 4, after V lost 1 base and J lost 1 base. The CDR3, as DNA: TGTGCCAGCAGCTTGCTAGGGGGCGGGAACACTGAAGCTTTCTTT. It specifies CASSLLGGGNTEAFF.

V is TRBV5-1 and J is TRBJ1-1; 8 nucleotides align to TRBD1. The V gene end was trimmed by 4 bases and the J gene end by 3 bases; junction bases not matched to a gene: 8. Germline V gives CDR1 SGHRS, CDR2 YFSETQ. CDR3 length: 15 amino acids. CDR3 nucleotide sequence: TGCGCCAGCAGCCAGGACAGGGTAAGGGACACTGAAGCTTTCTTT. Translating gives CASSQDRVRDTEAFF.

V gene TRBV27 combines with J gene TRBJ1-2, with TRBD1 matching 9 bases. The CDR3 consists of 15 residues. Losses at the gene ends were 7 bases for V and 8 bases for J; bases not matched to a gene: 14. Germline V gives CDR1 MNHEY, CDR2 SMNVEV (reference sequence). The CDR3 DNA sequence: TGTGCCAGCAAGGCACTCAAAACAGGGGGCAAAGGCTACACCTTC. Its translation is CASKALKTGGKGYTF.